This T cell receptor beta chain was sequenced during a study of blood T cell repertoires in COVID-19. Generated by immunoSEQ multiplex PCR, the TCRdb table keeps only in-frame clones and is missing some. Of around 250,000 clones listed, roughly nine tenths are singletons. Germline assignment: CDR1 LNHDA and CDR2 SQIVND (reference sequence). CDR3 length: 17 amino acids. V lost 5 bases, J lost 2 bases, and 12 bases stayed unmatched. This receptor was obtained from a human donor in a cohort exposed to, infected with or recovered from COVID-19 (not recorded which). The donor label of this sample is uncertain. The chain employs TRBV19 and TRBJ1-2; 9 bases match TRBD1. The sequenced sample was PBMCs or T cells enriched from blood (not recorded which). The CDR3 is CASSSRDRVVYNYGYTF. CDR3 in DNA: TGTGCCAGTAGTTCCCGGGACAGGGTAGTATACAACTATGGCTACACCTTC.